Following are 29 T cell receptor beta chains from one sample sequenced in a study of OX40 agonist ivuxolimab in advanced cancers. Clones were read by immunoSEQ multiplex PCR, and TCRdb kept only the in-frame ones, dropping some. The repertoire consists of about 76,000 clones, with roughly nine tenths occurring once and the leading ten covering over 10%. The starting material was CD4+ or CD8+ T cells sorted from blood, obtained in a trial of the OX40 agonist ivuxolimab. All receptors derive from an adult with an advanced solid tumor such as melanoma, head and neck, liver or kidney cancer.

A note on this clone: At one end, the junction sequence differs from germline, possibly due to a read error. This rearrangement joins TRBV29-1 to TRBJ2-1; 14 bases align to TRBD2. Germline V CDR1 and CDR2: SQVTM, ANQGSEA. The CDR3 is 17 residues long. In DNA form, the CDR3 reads TGCAGCGTTGAAGTTGGACTAGCGGGAGGTTCCTACAATGGGCAGTTCTTC. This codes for CSVEVGLAGGSYNGQFF.

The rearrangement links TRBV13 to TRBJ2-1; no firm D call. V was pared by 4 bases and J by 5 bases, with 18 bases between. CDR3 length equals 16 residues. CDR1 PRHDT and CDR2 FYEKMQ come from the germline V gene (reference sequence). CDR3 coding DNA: TGTGCCAGCAGCTCCAATTCGGACCGCCGCGACAATGAGCAGTTCTTC. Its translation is CASSSNSDRRDNEQFF. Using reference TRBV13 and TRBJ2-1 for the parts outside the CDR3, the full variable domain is AAGVIQSPRHLIKEKRETATLKCYPIPRHDTVYWYQQGPGQDPQFLISFYEKMQSDKGSIPDRFSAQQFSDYHSELNMSSLELGDSALYFCASSSNSDRRDNEQFFGPGTRLTVL.

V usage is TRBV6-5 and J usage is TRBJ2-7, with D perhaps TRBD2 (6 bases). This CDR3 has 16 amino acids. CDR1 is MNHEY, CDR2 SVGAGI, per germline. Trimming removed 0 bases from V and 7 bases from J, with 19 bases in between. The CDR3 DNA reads TGTGCCAGCAGTTACTCGAATCGCGGGGCGGCGGGAGAGCAGTACTTC. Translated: CASSYSNRGAAGEQYF.

The CDR3 coding sequence is TGTGCCAGTAGTCCCCCAAGGGGCGGGCAGTTCTTC. The encoded protein is CASSPPRGGQFF. The chain carries TRBV19 and TRBJ2-1; tentatively, D is TRBD1 (5 bases). There are 12 residues in the CDR3. Germline V gene sequence: CDR1 LNHDA, CDR2 SQIVND (reference sequence). The V end was cut by 5 bases, the J end by 12 bases, with 14 bases between.

CDR3: CASSTYGTSNQPQHF. DNA for the CDR3: TGTGCCAGTAGTACCTACGGGACTAGCAATCAGCCCCAGCATTTT. The chain recombines TRBV19 with TRBJ1-5, with a tentative D call TRBD1 (5 bases). Trimming removed 4 bases from V and 0 bases from J, with 10 bases in between. The CDR3 totals 15 residues. CDR1 is LNHDA, CDR2 SQIVND, per germline (reference sequence).

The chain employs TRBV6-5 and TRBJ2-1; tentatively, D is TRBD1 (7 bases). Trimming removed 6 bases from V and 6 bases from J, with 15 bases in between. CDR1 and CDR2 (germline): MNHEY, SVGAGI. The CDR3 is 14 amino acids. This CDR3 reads CASSLNRGGNEQFF. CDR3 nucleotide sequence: TGTGCCAGCAGCCTGAACAGGGGAGGCAATGAGCAGTTCTTC.

The chain's CDR3 is CASSFGLAASNEQFF. The CDR3 DNA follows: TGTGCCAGCAGTTTCGGACTAGCGGCCTCCAATGAGCAGTTCTTC. The chain uses TRBV6-5 and TRBJ2-1, with TRBD2 matching over 10 bases. CDR1 and CDR2 (germline): MNHEY, SVGAGI. V lost 4 bases to trimming and J lost 6 bases; unmatched junction nucleotides: 6. The CDR3 contains 15 residues.

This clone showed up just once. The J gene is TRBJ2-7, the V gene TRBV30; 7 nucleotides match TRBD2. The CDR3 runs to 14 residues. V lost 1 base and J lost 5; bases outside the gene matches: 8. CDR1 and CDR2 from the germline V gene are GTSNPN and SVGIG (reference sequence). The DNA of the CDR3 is TGTGCCTGGAGTGCACTGACTAGCTTCCACGAGCAGTACTTC. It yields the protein CAWSALTSFHEQYF.

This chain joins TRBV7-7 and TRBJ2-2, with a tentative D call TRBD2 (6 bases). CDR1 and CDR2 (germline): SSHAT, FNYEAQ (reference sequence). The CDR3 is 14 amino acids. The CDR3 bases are TGTGCTAGCCAGGGACTTAGGAACACCGGGGAGCTGTTTTTT. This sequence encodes CASQGLRNTGELFF. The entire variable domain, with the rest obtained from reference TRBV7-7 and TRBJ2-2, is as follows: GAGVSQSPRYKVTKRGQDVTLRCDPISSHATLYWYQQALGQGPEFLTYFNYEAQPDKSGLPSDRFSAERPEGSISTLTIQRTEQRDSAMYRCASQGLRNTGELFFGEGSRLTVL.

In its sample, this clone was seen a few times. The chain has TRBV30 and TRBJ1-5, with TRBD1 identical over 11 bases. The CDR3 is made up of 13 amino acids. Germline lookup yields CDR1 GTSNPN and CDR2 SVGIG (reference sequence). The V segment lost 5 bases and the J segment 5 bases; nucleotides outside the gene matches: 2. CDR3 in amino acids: CAWGQGAHQPQHF. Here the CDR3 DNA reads TGTGCCTGGGGACAGGGGGCACATCAGCCCCAGCATTTT.

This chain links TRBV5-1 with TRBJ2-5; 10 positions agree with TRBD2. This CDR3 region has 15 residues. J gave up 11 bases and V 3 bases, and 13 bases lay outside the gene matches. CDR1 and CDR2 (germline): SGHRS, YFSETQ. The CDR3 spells CASSSFSGRPGEQYF. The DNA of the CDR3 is TGCGCCAGCAGCTCCTTTAGCGGGAGGCCGGGGGAGCAGTACTTC.

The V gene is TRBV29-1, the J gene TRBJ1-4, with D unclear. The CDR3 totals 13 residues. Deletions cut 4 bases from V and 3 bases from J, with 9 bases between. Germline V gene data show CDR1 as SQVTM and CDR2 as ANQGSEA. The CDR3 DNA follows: TGCAGCGTTGGCGGGGATCCTAATGAAAAACTGTTTTTT. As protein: CSVGGDPNEKLFF.

CDR3 bases: TGTGCCAGCAGTGCACCCGAAGCTGGAAACATTCAGTACTTC. Amino acids: CASSAPEAGNIQYF. The chain carries TRBV2 and TRBJ2-4; D is unresolved. Germline CDR1 is SNHLY and CDR2 is FYNNEI. The CDR3 has 14 amino acids. V was trimmed by 4 bases and J by 6 bases, leaving 13 bases between them.

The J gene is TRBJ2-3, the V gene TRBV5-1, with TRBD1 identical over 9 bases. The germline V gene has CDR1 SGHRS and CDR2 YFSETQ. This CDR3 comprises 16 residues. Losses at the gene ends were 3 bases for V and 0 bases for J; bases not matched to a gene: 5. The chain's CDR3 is CASSYPGTGSTDTQYF. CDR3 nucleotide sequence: TGCGCCAGCAGCTACCCAGGGACAGGGAGCACAGATACGCAGTATTTT.

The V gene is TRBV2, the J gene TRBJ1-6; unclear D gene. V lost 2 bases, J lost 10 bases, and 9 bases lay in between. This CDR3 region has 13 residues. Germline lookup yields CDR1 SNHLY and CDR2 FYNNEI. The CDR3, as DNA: TGTGCCAGCAGTGAAACAGCCGGATCACCCCTCCACTTT. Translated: CASSETAGSPLHF.

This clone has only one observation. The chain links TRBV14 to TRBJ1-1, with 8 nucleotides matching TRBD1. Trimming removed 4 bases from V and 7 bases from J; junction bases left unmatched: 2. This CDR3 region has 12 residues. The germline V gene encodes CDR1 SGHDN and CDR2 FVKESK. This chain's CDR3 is CASSPGQGEAFF. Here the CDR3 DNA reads TGTGCCAGCAGCCCCGGACAGGGTGAAGCTTTCTTT.

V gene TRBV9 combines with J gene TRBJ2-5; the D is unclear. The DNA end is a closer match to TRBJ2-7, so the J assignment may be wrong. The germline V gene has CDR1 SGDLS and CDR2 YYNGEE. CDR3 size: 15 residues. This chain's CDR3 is CASSPRAAALLEQYF. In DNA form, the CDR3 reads TGTGCCAGCAGCCCACGGGCCGCGGCCCTCCTCGAGCAGTACTTC.

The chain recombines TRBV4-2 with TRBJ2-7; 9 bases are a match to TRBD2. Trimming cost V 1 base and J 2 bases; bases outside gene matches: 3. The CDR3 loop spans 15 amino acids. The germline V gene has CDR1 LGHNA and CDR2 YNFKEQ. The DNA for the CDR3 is TGTGCCAGCAGCCAAGCGCGACTAGCGGCCTACGAGCAGTACTTC. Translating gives CASSQARLAAYEQYF.

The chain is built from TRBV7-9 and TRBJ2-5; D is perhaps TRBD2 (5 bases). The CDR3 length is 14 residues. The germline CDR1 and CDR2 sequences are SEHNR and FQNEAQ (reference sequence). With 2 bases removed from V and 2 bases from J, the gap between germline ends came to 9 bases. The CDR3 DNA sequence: TGTGCCAGCAGCTTACCTACTAGTCAAGAGACCCAGTACTTC. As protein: CASSLPTSQETQYF.

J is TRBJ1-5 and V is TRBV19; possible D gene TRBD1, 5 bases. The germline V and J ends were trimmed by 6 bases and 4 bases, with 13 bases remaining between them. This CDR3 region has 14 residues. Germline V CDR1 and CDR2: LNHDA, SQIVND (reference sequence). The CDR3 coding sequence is TGTGCCAGTAGCGCCGAACAGGTGAATCAGCCCCAGCATTTT. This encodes CASSAEQVNQPQHF.

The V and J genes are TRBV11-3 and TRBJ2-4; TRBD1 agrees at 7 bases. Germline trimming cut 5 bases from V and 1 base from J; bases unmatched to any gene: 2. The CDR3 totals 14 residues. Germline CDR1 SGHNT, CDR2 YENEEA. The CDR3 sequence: CASSTTGAKNIQYF. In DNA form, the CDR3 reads TGTGCCAGCAGCACGACAGGGGCCAAAAACATTCAGTACTTC.

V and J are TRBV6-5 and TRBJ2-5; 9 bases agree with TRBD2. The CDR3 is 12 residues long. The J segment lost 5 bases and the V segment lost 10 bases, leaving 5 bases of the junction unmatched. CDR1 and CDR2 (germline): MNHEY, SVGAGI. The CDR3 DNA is TGTGCCACGCGGGGGGGCTTGGAGACCCAGTACTTC. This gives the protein CATRGGLETQYF.

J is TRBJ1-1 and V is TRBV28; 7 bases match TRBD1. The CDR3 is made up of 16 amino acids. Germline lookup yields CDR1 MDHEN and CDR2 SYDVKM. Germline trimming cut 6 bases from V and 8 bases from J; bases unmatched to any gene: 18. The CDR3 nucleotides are TGTGCCAGCAGGCAACCGACCCTCTTCACAGGGGACGAAGCTTTCTTT. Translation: CASRQPTLFTGDEAFF.

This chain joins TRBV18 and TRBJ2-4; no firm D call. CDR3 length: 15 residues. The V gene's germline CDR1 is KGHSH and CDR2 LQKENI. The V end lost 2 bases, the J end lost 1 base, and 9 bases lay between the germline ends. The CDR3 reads CASSPTRFAKNIQYF. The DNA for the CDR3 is TGTGCCAGCTCACCAACAAGGTTCGCCAAAAACATTCAGTACTTC.

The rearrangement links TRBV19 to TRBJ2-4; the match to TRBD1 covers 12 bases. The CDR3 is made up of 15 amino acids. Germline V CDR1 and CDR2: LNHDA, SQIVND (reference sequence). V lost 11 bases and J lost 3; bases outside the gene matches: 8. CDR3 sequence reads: CAVGGQGANKNIQYF. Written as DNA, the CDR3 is TGTGCCGTAGGGGGACAGGGGGCTAACAAAAACATTCAGTACTTC.

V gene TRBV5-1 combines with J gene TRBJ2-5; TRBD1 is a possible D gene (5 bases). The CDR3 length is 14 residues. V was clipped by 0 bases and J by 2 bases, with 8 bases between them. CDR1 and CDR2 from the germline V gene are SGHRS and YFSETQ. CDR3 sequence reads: CASSLAGHQETQYF. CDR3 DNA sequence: TGCGCCAGCAGCTTGGCAGGACATCAAGAGACCCAGTACTTC.

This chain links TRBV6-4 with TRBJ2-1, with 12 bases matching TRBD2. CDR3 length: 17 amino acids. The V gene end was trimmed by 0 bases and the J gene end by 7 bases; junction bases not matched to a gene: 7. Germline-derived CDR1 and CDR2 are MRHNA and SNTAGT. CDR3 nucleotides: TGTGCCAGCAGTGACTCAGATCTAGCGGGAGGGTATAATGAGCAGTTCTTC. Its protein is CASSDSDLAGGYNEQFF.

As DNA, the CDR3 is TGCGCCAGCAGTCCGGGACAGATGAATGAAAAACTGTTTTTT. Its protein is CASSPGQMNEKLFF. This chain connects TRBV5-1 to TRBJ1-4; 7 bases fit TRBD1. The germline CDR1 and CDR2 sequences are SGHRS and YFSETQ. Trimming cost V 5 bases and J 5 bases; bases outside gene matches: 6. This CDR3 is 14 amino acids long.

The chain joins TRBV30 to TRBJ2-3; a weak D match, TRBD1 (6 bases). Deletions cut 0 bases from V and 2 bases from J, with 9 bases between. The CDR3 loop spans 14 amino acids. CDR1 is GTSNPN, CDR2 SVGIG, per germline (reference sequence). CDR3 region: CAWSVTGNTDTQYF. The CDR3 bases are TGTGCCTGGAGTGTAACAGGGAACACAGATACGCAGTATTTT.